The 14 T cell receptor beta chains below all came from one sample that was sequenced in a study of T cell repertoires in cytomegalovirus infection. TCRdb redid the calling of the reads with MiXCR, one entry per CDR3 protein. The table shows about 220,000 distinct CDR3 sequences, with about 38% occurring only once. These receptors have no identified antigens. The source was CD8+ T cells from cultured PBMCs, collected from culture after CMV antigen stimulation. Every receptor here comes from a human donor in good health (CMV status not recorded). Some clones in this sample may be carry-over from other donors' samples.

This rearrangement joins TRBV28 to TRBJ2-7; weak D call: TRBD2 (5 bases). Trimming cost V 4 bases and J 0 bases, with 16 bases left between them. There are 16 residues in the CDR3. Looked up from germline, CDR1 is MDHEN and CDR2 is SYDVKM. The chain's CDR3 is CASSYNTAVSSYEQYF. In DNA, the CDR3 is TGTGCCAGCAGTTATAATACAGCGGTAAGCTCCTACGAGCAGTACTTC.

This chain connects TRBV28 to TRBJ2-3; D is unresolved. CDR3 length: 15 residues. In germline, CDR1 is MDHEN, CDR2 SYDVKM. With 7 bases removed from V and 0 bases from J, the gap between germline ends came to 14 bases. The CDR3 nucleotides are TGTGCCAGCACCTCAATCCAAACTAGCACAGATACGCAGTATTTT. It codes for CASTSIQTSTDTQYF.

This clonotype was observed many times. The chain couples TRBV7-2 to TRBJ2-1; D unresolved. The ends were cut back, 5 bases at V and 10 bases at J, with 21 bases in the middle. The CDR3 contains 15 residues. Germline assignment: CDR1 SGHTA and CDR2 FQGNSA. CDR3 amino acids: CASSPLGPRPLEQFF. CDR3 bases: TGTGCCAGCAGCCCCCTGGGTCCGCGCCCGTTGGAGCAGTTCTTC.

V usage is TRBV6-5 and J usage is TRBJ2-1; TRBD1 agrees at 8 bases. The CDR3 loop spans 15 amino acids. The V gene end was trimmed by 5 bases and the J gene end by 3 bases; junction bases not matched to a gene: 6. In germline, CDR1 is MNHEY, CDR2 SVGAGI. The CDR3 coding sequence is TGTGCCAGCAGTCTAGACAGGGGCAACTACAATGAGCAGTTCTTC. Protein sequence: CASSLDRGNYNEQFF.

This clonotype occurred many times. The genes are TRBV7-2 and TRBJ2-5; D is ambiguous. Germline assignment: CDR1 SGHTA and CDR2 FQGNSA. V lost 5 bases to trimming and J lost 1 base, with 14 bases between them. The CDR3 has 15 residues. CDR3 nucleotide sequence: TGTGCCAGCAGCCCCCGACATTCACCCCAAGAGACCCAGTACTTC. This encodes CASSPRHSPQETQYF.

This clonotype was recorded many times. The rearrangement joins TRBV7-9 to TRBJ2-3; D gene ambiguous. The CDR3 has 22 amino acids. CDR1 SEHNR and CDR2 FQNEAQ come from the germline V gene (reference sequence). Trimming stripped 0 bases from V and 4 bases from J, with 32 bases between. CDR3 sequence: CASSLAKLTTLLPSDPPDTQYF. In DNA, the CDR3 is TGTGCCAGCAGCTTAGCGAAGCTAACAACCCTGCTACCTAGTGATCCCCCAGATACGCAGTATTTT.

This chain connects TRBV7-2 to TRBJ1-1, with 10 bases lining up with TRBD1. The CDR3 contains 16 residues. Germline V CDR1 and CDR2: SGHTA, FQGNSA. V lost 5 bases and J lost 4; bases outside the gene matches: 10. CDR3 in amino acids: CASSLSLTGGFTEAFF. The CDR3 nucleotides are TGTGCCAGCAGCCTATCGTTGACAGGGGGCTTCACTGAAGCTTTCTTT.

This chain links TRBV30 with TRBJ2-1; possible D gene TRBD2, 5 bases. The CDR3 length is 14 residues. Per the germline V gene, CDR1 is GTSNPN and CDR2 is SVGIG (reference sequence). Trimming shortened V by 7 bases and J by 0 bases, and 13 bases separated the two germline ends. The CDR3 DNA reads TGTGCCTCGAGCGGCGACCGCTCCTACAATGAGCAGTTCTTC. It specifies CASSGDRSYNEQFF.

In this sample, this clonotype turned up a few times. V usage is TRBV6-1 and J usage is TRBJ1-1, with a tentative D call TRBD1 (5 bases). The CDR3 covers 14 residues. Trimming cost V 8 bases and J 0 bases, with 13 bases left between them. Germline V lookup: CDR1 MNHNS, CDR2 SASEGT. CDR3 amino acids: CASGAEGLNTEAFF. CDR3 nucleotide sequence: TGTGCCAGCGGCGCCGAGGGGTTGAACACTGAAGCTTTCTTT.

This chain's CDR3 is CASSFRATEAFF. The CDR3 DNA is TGTGCCAGCAGTTTCAGGGCCACTGAAGCTTTCTTT. V gene TRBV6-1 combines with J gene TRBJ1-1; D might be TRBD1 (5 bases). Germline CDR1 and CDR2: MNHNS and SASEGT. The ends were cut back, 5 bases at V and 4 bases at J, with 8 bases in the middle. The length of the CDR3 is 12 residues.

This clonotype was recorded a few times. J is TRBJ2-6 and V is TRBV11-2; perhaps TRBD1 as D (6 bases). Germline loops: CDR1 SGHAT, CDR2 FQNNGV. The CDR3 contains 18 residues. Deletions cut 5 bases from V and 3 bases from J, with 20 bases between. As DNA, the CDR3 is TGTGCCAGCAGCCTGCTAAGGACAGTTTATTTTGGGGCCAACGTCCTGACTTTC. Translating gives CASSLLRTVYFGANVLTF.

The rearrangement joins TRBV12-3 or TRBV12-4 to TRBJ1-2; D not certain. With 4 bases removed from V and 4 bases from J, the gap between germline ends came to 13 bases. This CDR3 comprises 14 residues. The CDR3 nucleotides are TGTGCCAGCAGTTACTCAGGAGGGATCTATGGCTACACCTTC. Translation gives CASSYSGGIYGYTF.

The chain links TRBV19 to TRBJ2-4; TRBD2 might be the D (6 bases). Trimming took 11 bases from V and 13 from J, leaving 18 bases between them. The CDR3 runs 11 residues. Germline assignment: CDR1 LNHDA and CDR2 SQIVND (reference sequence). The CDR3 DNA follows: TGTGCCGGAGGGGTGAGGGACCACCAGTACTTC. Protein product: CAGGVRDHQYF.

The sample holds a few counts of this clonotype. This chain connects TRBV4-2 to TRBJ1-1; TRBD1 matches at 8 bases. The CDR3 covers 15 residues. After removal of 3 bases from V and 3 bases from J, the junction contained 6 bases not matched to a gene. CDR1 and CDR2 from the germline V gene are LGHNA and YNFKEQ. CDR3 bases: TGTGCCAGCAGCCAGACGGACAGGGAGGACACTGAAGCTTTCTTT. Amino acids: CASSQTDREDTEAFF.